This T cell receptor (beta chain) was captured in a study of blood T cell repertoires in COVID-19. Original data processing: Quantification of nucleated cells was approximated via reference gene primer amplification. Only in-frame clones appear in the TCRdb table, and some are missing; sequencing was by immunoSEQ multiplex PCR. The V and J calls and clone size come from that table; D and trimming were worked out from the DNA. The table records approximately 94,000 clones, just over 90% of them present only once. CDR1 is DFQATT, CDR2 SNEGSKA, per germline (reference sequence). CDR3 length: 16 amino acids. Trimming cost V 3 bases and J 5 bases, with 22 bases left between them.

The TCR sequence derives from a woman aged 45 to 65 in a cohort sampled during active COVID-19. Source material: peripheral blood. V usage is TRBV20-1 and J usage is TRBJ2-5; D is perhaps TRBD2 (5 bases). CDR3 in amino acids: CSASKDPGTREETQYF. As DNA, the CDR3 is TGCAGTGCTAGTAAGGACCCTGGCACGAGGGAGGAGACCCAGTACTTC.